The rows below give T cell receptor beta chains drawn from one sample of a study of long-term antiretroviral therapy in people with HIV. Using immunoSEQ multiplex PCR, the repertoire was profiled, and TCRdb retains in-frame clones only, with some absent. The sample has tens of thousands of clones, 70% to 90% seen once; the top ten hold approximately 12%. The material was unsorted PBMCs, obtained 1.1 years after starting antiretroviral therapy. These TCRs come from a man younger than 35 with HIV. Each CDR3 is given with its conserved first and last residue. Each record gives: clone size, V gene, J gene, D gene, CDR3 DNA, CDR3 protein. D genes are given only for firm matches. For some rows the clone size is stated as once, few or many, or as a class when expanded; others skip it.

abundance: NA
v_gene: TRBV27
j_gene: TRBJ2-3
d_gene: NA
CDR3nt: TGTGCCAGCAGTCCGCGACAGGCTAGCACAGATACGCAGTATTTT
CDR3aa: CASSPRQASTDTQYF

abundance: medium-sized
v_gene: TRBV10-2
j_gene: TRBJ1-1
d_gene: NA
CDR3nt: TGCGCCAGCAGGGCAGGGGCTCGCGGTACTGAAGCTTTCTTT
CDR3aa: CASRAGARGTEAFF

abundance: NA
v_gene: TRBV2
j_gene: TRBJ2-5
d_gene: TRBD2
CDR3nt: TGTGCCAGCAGGGTCCCGGGACTAGCGGGAGGAGGGGAGACCCAGTACTTC
CDR3aa: CASRVPGLAGGGETQYF

abundance: NA
v_gene: TRBV9
j_gene: TRBJ2-2
d_gene: TRBD2
CDR3nt: TGTGCCAGCAGCGGGTCCGGTCGCGGGAGCCCGAACACCGGGGAGCTGTTTTTT
CDR3aa: CASSGSGRGSPNTGELFF

abundance: NA
v_gene: TRBV15
j_gene: TRBJ2-2
d_gene: TRBD2
CDR3nt: TGTGCCACCAGCAGGCGGTACCCCACTAGCGGGAGTTTGGCCGGGGAGCTGTTTTTT
CDR3aa: CATSRRYPTSGSLAGELFF

abundance: NA
v_gene: TRBV2
j_gene: TRBJ1-2
d_gene: NA
CDR3nt: TGTGCCAGCAGTGTGGCCGCCTTTTATGGCTACACCTTC
CDR3aa: CASSVAAFYGYTF

abundance: NA
v_gene: TRBV5-6
j_gene: TRBJ1-2
d_gene: TRBD1
CDR3nt: TGTGCCAGCAACGCGGGACAGGGTGGCGGCTACACCTTC
CDR3aa: CASNAGQGGGYTF

abundance: NA
v_gene: TRBV6-6
j_gene: TRBJ2-5
d_gene: NA
CDR3nt: TGTGCCAGCCGGGTCTCAGTGGGGGAGACCCAGTACTTC
CDR3aa: CASRVSVGETQYF

abundance: NA
v_gene: TRBV19
j_gene: TRBJ2-7
d_gene: NA
CDR3nt: TGTGCCAGTAGTAACAACACGGAGATTGCCTACGAGCAGTACTTC
CDR3aa: CASSNNTEIAYEQYF

abundance: once
v_gene: TRBV15
j_gene: TRBJ1-1
d_gene: NA
CDR3nt: TGTGCCACCAGCAGCCGACACTGGGGAGCTTTCTTT
CDR3aa: CATSSRHWGAFF

abundance: NA
v_gene: TRBV28
j_gene: TRBJ2-2
d_gene: TRBD1
CDR3nt: TGTGCCAGCAGTCAACAGGGGATTTACACCGGGGAGCTGTTTTTT
CDR3aa: CASSQQGIYTGELFF

abundance: NA
v_gene: TRBV7-2
j_gene: TRBJ2-2
d_gene: TRBD1
CDR3nt: TGTGCCAGCAGCTTAGGTGAGGGGGCCTCCGCCGCGGAGCTGTTTTTT
CDR3aa: CASSLGEGASAAELFF

abundance: once
v_gene: TRBV9
j_gene: TRBJ1-1
d_gene: NA
CDR3nt: TGTGCCAGCAGCGCGGGACTCAAGAACACTGAAGCTTTCTTT
CDR3aa: CASSAGLKNTEAFF

abundance: NA
v_gene: TRBV11-3
j_gene: TRBJ2-7
d_gene: TRBD1
CDR3nt: TGTGCCACCCCCACCGCTCTCGACAGGGGCTCGACGGAGGGATACTACGAGCAGTACTTC
CDR3aa: CATPTALDRGSTEGYYEQYF

abundance: once
v_gene: TRBV29-1
j_gene: TRBJ2-3
d_gene: TRBD2
CDR3nt: TGCAGCGTCTCAAAGCGGGAGTACACAGATACGCAGTATTTT
CDR3aa: CSVSKREYTDTQYF

abundance: few
v_gene: TRBV7-6
j_gene: TRBJ1-2
d_gene: NA
CDR3nt: TGTGCCAGCAGCTTAGAGCCAGGGGTTAATGGCTACACCTTC
CDR3aa: CASSLEPGVNGYTF

abundance: few
v_gene: TRBV2
j_gene: TRBJ1-5
d_gene: TRBD1
CDR3nt: TGTGCCAGCAGTGAGGACAGGGGGAGCAATCAGCCCCAGCATTTT
CDR3aa: CASSEDRGSNQPQHF

abundance: NA
v_gene: TRBV2
j_gene: TRBJ2-7
d_gene: NA
CDR3nt: TGTGCCAGCAAAAGGACGGTGAGCTCCTACGAGCAGTACTTC
CDR3aa: CASKRTVSSYEQYF

abundance: NA
v_gene: TRBV5-1
j_gene: TRBJ2-7
d_gene: TRBD2
CDR3nt: TGCGCCAGCAGCTTGGCCGAGGGCCTAGCGGGGGCACGGCAGTACTTC
CDR3aa: CASSLAEGLAGARQYF

abundance: NA
v_gene: TRBV2
j_gene: TRBJ2-1
d_gene: NA
CDR3nt: TGTGCCAGCAGTGCCTTTTCATATGAGCAGTTCTTC
CDR3aa: CASSAFSYEQFF

abundance: NA
v_gene: TRBV14
j_gene: TRBJ1-5
d_gene: NA
CDR3nt: TGTGCCAGCAGAGCTGCCAGCCGCAATCAGCCCCAGCATTTT
CDR3aa: CASRAASRNQPQHF

abundance: NA
v_gene: TRBV6-5
j_gene: TRBJ1-5
d_gene: TRBD1
CDR3nt: TGTGCCAGCAGTTACCTGGGCCAGGGGGATCAGCCCCAGCATTTT
CDR3aa: CASSYLGQGDQPQHF

abundance: NA
v_gene: TRBV7-9
j_gene: TRBJ1-2
d_gene: TRBD1
CDR3nt: TGTGCCAGCAGCTCGGGACAGGTCAACTATGGCTACACCTTC
CDR3aa: CASSSGQVNYGYTF

abundance: NA
v_gene: TRBV18
j_gene: TRBJ1-2
d_gene: NA
CDR3nt: TGTGCCAGCTCACCGGACAGCTATAGTAACTATGGCTACACCTTC
CDR3aa: CASSPDSYSNYGYTF

abundance: NA
v_gene: TRBV20-1
j_gene: TRBJ2-7
d_gene: NA
CDR3nt: TGCAGTCCTGACCCCAAACGGCATTTC
CDR3aa: CSPDPKRHF

abundance: NA
v_gene: TRBV6-1
j_gene: TRBJ2-4
d_gene: NA
CDR3nt: TGTGCCAGCAGTGAATTGTGGGGGTCGGGAAACATTCAGTACTTC
CDR3aa: CASSELWGSGNIQYF

abundance: few
v_gene: TRBV5-4
j_gene: TRBJ2-1
d_gene: TRBD2
CDR3nt: TGTGCCAGCAGCTTGGCCAGCGGGGGCTTCGGAAACAATGAGCAGTTCTTC
CDR3aa: CASSLASGGFGNNEQFF

abundance: NA
v_gene: TRBV7-2
j_gene: TRBJ2-1
d_gene: NA
CDR3nt: TGTGCCAGCAGCTTACTTAGCAGGGCACCATTTGTCTATGAGCAGTTCTTC
CDR3aa: CASSLLSRAPFVYEQFF

abundance: NA
v_gene: TRBV6-1
j_gene: TRBJ2-7
d_gene: TRBD2
CDR3nt: TGTGCCAGCAGTGTAGCGGGGGACTACGAGCAGTACTTC
CDR3aa: CASSVAGDYEQYF

abundance: NA
v_gene: TRBV5-6
j_gene: TRBJ2-1
d_gene: NA
CDR3nt: TGTGCCAGCAGCTTGGGGTCGGGCGACGGGTTCTTC
CDR3aa: CASSLGSGDGFF

abundance: NA
v_gene: TRBV29-1
j_gene: TRBJ1-1
d_gene: TRBD1
CDR3nt: TGCAGCGCAGGGGGGGACACTGAAGCTTTCTTT
CDR3aa: CSAGGDTEAFF

abundance: NA
v_gene: TRBV29-1
j_gene: TRBJ2-5
d_gene: NA
CDR3nt: TGCAGCGTTGAAGGGGGGCAGGCCGAAGAGACCCAGTACTTC
CDR3aa: CSVEGGQAEETQYF

abundance: NA
v_gene: TRBV7-2
j_gene: TRBJ2-7
d_gene: TRBD2
CDR3nt: TGTGCCAGCAGTATATCGCTAGCGGGAGGTACCCACGAGCAGTACTTC
CDR3aa: CASSISLAGGTHEQYF

abundance: few
v_gene: TRBV9
j_gene: TRBJ1-2
d_gene: NA
CDR3nt: TGTGCCAGCAGCGTAGCGACAGCTAACTATGGCTACACCTTC
CDR3aa: CASSVATANYGYTF

abundance: NA
v_gene: TRBV18
j_gene: TRBJ1-5
d_gene: NA
CDR3nt: TGTGCCAGCTCACCAGGGGGCTTTCAGCCCCAGCATTTT
CDR3aa: CASSPGGFQPQHF

abundance: NA
v_gene: TRBV6-1
j_gene: TRBJ1-5
d_gene: TRBD1
CDR3nt: TGTGCCAGCAGTAAGGACAGGGGCAAGGCGCGGCCCCAGCATTTT
CDR3aa: CASSKDRGKARPQHF

abundance: NA
v_gene: TRBV10-3
j_gene: TRBJ2-5
d_gene: NA
CDR3nt: TGTGCCATCAGTGAGACAGGATCCCAAGAGACCCAGTACTTC
CDR3aa: CAISETGSQETQYF

abundance: NA
v_gene: TRBV7-8
j_gene: TRBJ2-1
d_gene: NA
CDR3nt: TGTGCCAGCGTAACAGGGCGCTTCTCCTACAATGAGCAGTTCTTC
CDR3aa: CASVTGRFSYNEQFF

abundance: few
v_gene: TRBV7-9
j_gene: TRBJ2-7
d_gene: NA
CDR3nt: TGTGCCAGCAGCTTCACAGGGAACGAGCAGTACTTC
CDR3aa: CASSFTGNEQYF

abundance: NA
v_gene: TRBV30
j_gene: TRBJ2-1
d_gene: NA
CDR3nt: TGTGCCTGGAGTAAAGAAAGGGGCTGGCATGAGCAGTTCTTC
CDR3aa: CAWSKERGWHEQFF

abundance: few
v_gene: TRBV12-5
j_gene: TRBJ2-7
d_gene: NA
CDR3nt: TGTGCTAGTGGTTTAGGCTACGAGCAGTACTTC
CDR3aa: CASGLGYEQYF

abundance: NA
v_gene: TRBV29-1
j_gene: TRBJ1-2
d_gene: NA
CDR3nt: TGCAGCGTTGAAACGTTAGACTATGGCTACACCTTC
CDR3aa: CSVETLDYGYTF

abundance: once
v_gene: TRBV19
j_gene: TRBJ1-1
d_gene: TRBD1
CDR3nt: TGTGCCAGTGCAATAACAGGGGGCCGGGGACGGGCTGAAGCTTTCTTT
CDR3aa: CASAITGGRGRAEAFF

abundance: once
v_gene: TRBV28
j_gene: TRBJ2-2
d_gene: TRBD2
CDR3nt: TGTGCCATAAACGCGGCTAGCGGGAACCTTGGAACCGGGGAGCTGTTTTTT
CDR3aa: CAINAASGNLGTGELFF

abundance: NA
v_gene: TRBV27
j_gene: TRBJ2-1
d_gene: TRBD2
CDR3nt: TGTGCCAGCAGTTTAACTAGCGCATACTACAATGAGCAGTTCTTC
CDR3aa: CASSLTSAYYNEQFF

abundance: NA
v_gene: TRBV2
j_gene: TRBJ1-2
d_gene: NA
CDR3nt: TGTGCCAGCAGTGACGGGATCTCCTATGGCTACACCTTC
CDR3aa: CASSDGISYGYTF

abundance: NA
v_gene: TRBV7-9
j_gene: TRBJ2-1
d_gene: NA
CDR3nt: TGTGCCAGCAGCTTAGCGGGGTTTAGCTCCTACAATGAGCAGTTCTTC
CDR3aa: CASSLAGFSSYNEQFF

abundance: NA
v_gene: TRBV6-5
j_gene: TRBJ2-3
d_gene: NA
CDR3nt: TGTGCCAGTGGCCGTGGCACAGATACGCAGTATTTT
CDR3aa: CASGRGTDTQYF

abundance: NA
v_gene: TRBV11-1
j_gene: TRBJ2-3
d_gene: NA
CDR3nt: TGTGCCAGCAGCTTCAGGGACGCAGATACGCAGTATTTT
CDR3aa: CASSFRDADTQYF

abundance: few
v_gene: TRBV19
j_gene: TRBJ2-7
d_gene: NA
CDR3nt: TGTGCCAGTAGAGACAGTAGCGCCTACGAGCAGTACTTC
CDR3aa: CASRDSSAYEQYF

abundance: NA
v_gene: TRBV9
j_gene: TRBJ2-7
d_gene: NA
CDR3nt: TGTGCCAGCAGCCCTTGGGGCAGAGGAGACTACGAGCAGTACTTC
CDR3aa: CASSPWGRGDYEQYF

abundance: few
v_gene: TRBV2
j_gene: TRBJ1-1
d_gene: NA
CDR3nt: TGTGCCAGCAACAGGGAGGACGAGGGGAACACTGAAGCTTTCTTT
CDR3aa: CASNREDEGNTEAFF

abundance: NA
v_gene: TRBV27
j_gene: TRBJ1-5
d_gene: NA
CDR3nt: TGTGCCAGCAGTTCCAAGGAAAATCAGCCCCAGCATTTT
CDR3aa: CASSSKENQPQHF

abundance: NA
v_gene: TRBV18
j_gene: TRBJ2-5
d_gene: NA
CDR3nt: TGTGCCAGCTCACGAGAACAAGAGACCCAGTACTTC
CDR3aa: CASSREQETQYF

abundance: NA
v_gene: TRBV4-1
j_gene: TRBJ1-2
d_gene: TRBD1
CDR3nt: TGCGCCAGCAGCCACACTACTCCGGGACAGTTCTATGGCTACACCTTC
CDR3aa: CASSHTTPGQFYGYTF

abundance: NA
v_gene: TRBV2
j_gene: TRBJ2-7
d_gene: NA
CDR3nt: TGTGCCAGCAGTGAAGCGCACATGAGGGAGCAGTACTTC
CDR3aa: CASSEAHMREQYF

abundance: NA
v_gene: TRBV6-1
j_gene: TRBJ2-1
d_gene: TRBD2
CDR3nt: TGTGCCAGCAGTGGGCCTAGGGGAGGGGTGACCATCAATGAGCAGTTCTTC
CDR3aa: CASSGPRGGVTINEQFF

abundance: NA
v_gene: TRBV4-2
j_gene: TRBJ1-1
d_gene: TRBD1
CDR3nt: TGTGCCAGCAGCCAGCCGACAGGGATGAACACTGAAGCTTTCTTT
CDR3aa: CASSQPTGMNTEAFF

abundance: NA
v_gene: TRBV28
j_gene: TRBJ1-5
d_gene: NA
CDR3nt: TGTGCCAGCAGTTCGCCCCCAGGGGCCAATCAGCCCCAGCATTTT
CDR3aa: CASSSPPGANQPQHF

abundance: NA
v_gene: TRBV27
j_gene: TRBJ1-1
d_gene: NA
CDR3nt: TGTGCCAGCAGGGACATGAGGCCCGGTGGGGTCCCCGATCCTGAAGCTTTCTTT
CDR3aa: CASRDMRPGGVPDPEAFF